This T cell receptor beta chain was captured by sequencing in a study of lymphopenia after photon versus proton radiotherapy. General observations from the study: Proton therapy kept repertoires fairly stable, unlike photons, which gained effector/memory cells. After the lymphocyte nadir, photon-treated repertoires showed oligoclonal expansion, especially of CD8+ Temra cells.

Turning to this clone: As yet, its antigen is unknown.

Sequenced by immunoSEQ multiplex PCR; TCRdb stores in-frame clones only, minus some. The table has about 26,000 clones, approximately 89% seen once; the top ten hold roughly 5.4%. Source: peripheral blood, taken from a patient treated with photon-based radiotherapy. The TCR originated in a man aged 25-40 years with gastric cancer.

CDR3 coding DNA: TGTGCCAGCAGCTCCATATTGGGCCAATGGAGCAATCAGCCCCAGCATTTT. Translated, it gives CASSSILGQWSNQPQHF. The V gene is TRBV7-3, the J gene TRBJ1-5; D not resolved. The CDR3 sequence is 17 residues long. V gave up 4 bases and J gave up 1 base, with 17 bases separating them. Germline CDR1 and CDR2: SGHTA and FQGTGA.